This TCR beta chain was recovered during a study of PD-L1 blockade in urothelial cancer. The overall study: Atezolizumab was started by patients in 2014 at 1,200 mg intravenously every 3 weeks. Most patients, about 85% of the 29, were males with bladder-origin cancer. Samples came from 3 weeks, at the second dose, and 6 weeks into treatment.

Method: immunoSEQ multiplex PCR; TCRdb's copy keeps in-frame clones and lacks some. The table has more than 95,000 clones, 75% to 90% seen once. Stated time point: peripheral blood 6 weeks after treatment start. Patients had locally advanced or metastatic urothelial carcinoma. This CDR3 has 11 amino acids. The germline V gene encodes CDR1 DFQATT and CDR2 SNEGSKA (reference sequence). The V and J ends lost 6 bases and 7 bases respectively, with 13 bases between them. Sequenced here: PBMCs, sampled around atezolizumab (anti-PD-L1) treatment. This receptor was identified in a man between 60 and 70 years old with urothelial cancer. The chain employs TRBV20-1 and TRBJ2-7, with D possibly TRBD1 on 5 matching bases. The CDR3 nucleotides are TGCAGTGCCGACACAGGACGGGAGCAGTACTTC. Amino acids: CSADTGREQYF.